The rows below give T cell receptor beta chains drawn from one sample of a study of blood T cell repertoires in COVID-19. Assay used: immunoSEQ multiplex PCR; TCRdb lists only in-frame clones, some missing. The data contain 150,000 or so clones, 85% to 90% of them singletons. Source material: peripheral blood. All receptors come from an elderly man with acute or convalescent COVID-19. Each CDR3 is given with its conserved first and last residue. D genes are given only for firm matches. Size values are once, few and many counts, or a class for expanded clones, and some rows have none.

D	V	J	size	DNA	CDR3
-	TRBV18	TRBJ1-3	-	TGTGCCAGCTCACCCAAAGGAGATATTGAAACTGGAAACTCCATATATTTT	CASSPKGDIETGNSIYF
-	TRBV18	TRBJ1-3	-	TGTGCCAGCACGGGAAGCTCTGGAAACACCATATATTTT	CASTGSSGNTIYF
-	TRBV5-4	TRBJ1-6	-	TGTGCCAGCAGCAGGACAGATCCTCAGGGGTCACCCCTCCACTTT	CASSRTDPQGSPLHF
TRBD2	TRBV14	TRBJ2-1	-	TGTGCCAGCAGCCAAAGCATCGGACTAGCGGGTCCCCGCAATGAGCAGTTCTTC	CASSQSIGLAGPRNEQFF
TRBD2	TRBV7-9	TRBJ2-1	-	TGTGCCAGCAGCTCACGGACTAGCGGGGTATACAATGAGCAGTTCTTC	CASSSRTSGVYNEQFF
-	TRBV7-6	TRBJ2-1	-	TGTGCCAGCAGCCTTGGTACCAGCTCCTACAATGAGCAGTTCTTC	CASSLGTSSYNEQFF
TRBD1	TRBV6-6	TRBJ1-3	-	TGTGCCAGCAGTCGCGGGGGACAGCGTGGAAACACCATATATTTT	CASSRGGQRGNTIYF
-	TRBV6-5	TRBJ2-3	-	TGTGCCAGCACCCAGGCGGGCGCCGATACGCAGTATTTT	CASTQAGADTQYF
-	TRBV30	TRBJ1-2	-	TGTGCCTGGCAGGAGGACTATGGCTACACCTTC	CAWQEDYGYTF
TRBD2	TRBV5-6	TRBJ2-5	-	TGTGCCAGCAGCCCCGGGACTAGCGGGAGCGAGACCCAGTACTTC	CASSPGTSGSETQYF
TRBD2	TRBV9	TRBJ2-3	-	TGTGCCAGCAGCGTGGGACTAGCGGGGGCGGGCGATACGCAGTATTTT	CASSVGLAGAGDTQYF
TRBD1	TRBV7-2	TRBJ1-1	-	TGTGCCAGCAGCCAAGGGGGCACACTAAGTGTAGCTTTCTTT	CASSQGGTLSVAFF
-	TRBV27	TRBJ2-1	-	TGTGCCAGCAGTTTTGTAGGGGGTCGCAATGAGCAGTTCTTC	CASSFVGGRNEQFF
TRBD2	TRBV20-1	TRBJ2-7	-	TGCAGTCCGACGGGGGGCGAGCAGTACTTC	CSPTGGEQYF
-	TRBV2	TRBJ2-1	once	TGTGCCAGCACAAGCGAATTTAGCTCCTACAATGAGCAGTTCTTC	CASTSEFSSYNEQFF
-	TRBV6-5	TRBJ1-2	-	TGTGCCAGCAGGTCGTCCGGGGGGGCGGTGGATGGCTACACCTTC	CASRSSGGAVDGYTF
-	TRBV7-6	TRBJ2-7	-	TGTGCCAGCAGCATACTTAGCGGAACCTACGAGCAGTACTTC	CASSILSGTYEQYF
TRBD1	TRBV7-2	TRBJ1-2	-	TGTGCCAGCAGCTCTGGACAGGGTACATTTAACTATGGCTACACCTTC	CASSSGQGTFNYGYTF
TRBD1	TRBV7-9	TRBJ1-6	-	TGTGCCAGCAGCTTGGCCGGGACAGGGAGGAGTAATTCACCCCTCCACTTT	CASSLAGTGRSNSPLHF
-	TRBV27	TRBJ1-4	-	TGTGCCAGCAGTCCCGGGACATTGAAGGGAAAACTGTTTTTT	CASSPGTLKGKLFF
-	TRBV18	TRBJ2-5	-	TGTGCCAGCTCACCACCGACTCGCCAAGAGACCCAGTACTTC	CASSPPTRQETQYF
-	TRBV6-5	TRBJ1-1	-	TGTGCCAGCAGTCCTAGAAGGAACACTGAAGCTTTCTTT	CASSPRRNTEAFF
-	TRBV18	TRBJ1-3	once	TGTGCCAGCTCACCAAGCAGGGCTGCGAGCTCTGGAAACACCATATATTTT	CASSPSRAASSGNTIYF
-	TRBV10-2	TRBJ1-5	-	TGCGCCACTTCCCCGGGGGGCAATCAGCCCCAGCATTTT	CATSPGGNQPQHF
TRBD1	TRBV9	TRBJ1-5	-	TGTGCCAGCAGCGTAGCCCCGGACAGGGCTGGTCAGCCCCAGCATTTT	CASSVAPDRAGQPQHF
TRBD1	TRBV19	TRBJ1-2	-	TGTGCCAGTAGAAAACCGGGACAGGTCTCCTCCTCCACCTTC	CASRKPGQVSSSTF
-	TRBV19	TRBJ1-3	-	TGTGCCAGTTGGCGACAGGATATTGGAAACACCATATATTTT	CASWRQDIGNTIYF
-	TRBV6-4	TRBJ1-1	-	TGTGCCAGCAGTGACTCGAGTAACACTGAAGCTTTCTTT	CASSDSSNTEAFF
-	TRBV5-1	TRBJ1-2	-	TGCGCCAGCAGCTTGGGGGAGCTCTTGAACTATGGCTACACCTTC	CASSLGELLNYGYTF
TRBD1	TRBV4-1	TRBJ2-1	-	TGCGCCAGCAGCCAAGATGGACAGGCATACAATGAGCAGTTCTTC	CASSQDGQAYNEQFF
-	TRBV5-6	TRBJ2-5	-	TGTGCCAGCAGCTTACCGGGGATCGGCGGAGAGACCCAGTACTTC	CASSLPGIGGETQYF
TRBD1	TRBV7-8	TRBJ1-2	-	TGTGCCAGCAGCTTAACAGGGGGCCCTGGCTACACCTTC	CASSLTGGPGYTF
-	TRBV5-6	TRBJ1-1	-	TGTGCCAGCAGCTTGCGCACAATACAGGGAATGAACACTGAAGCTTTCTTT	CASSLRTIQGMNTEAFF
TRBD1	TRBV2	TRBJ2-3	once	TGTGCCAGCAGTGACGGGACAGGGAACCCAGATACGCAGTATTTT	CASSDGTGNPDTQYF
TRBD1	TRBV24-1	TRBJ2-7	-	TGTGCCACCAGTGACCGAGGACAGGGCTCCTACGAGCAGTACTTC	CATSDRGQGSYEQYF
TRBD2	TRBV7-2	TRBJ2-3	-	TGTGCCAGCAGCTTAGTAGTGGGGTCGGGGGGGAGCACAGATACGCAGTATTTT	CASSLVVGSGGSTDTQYF
TRBD2	TRBV3-1/TRBV3-2	TRBJ2-1	-	TGTGCCAGCAGCCATTCTAGCGGGACCAGCTCCTACAATGAGCAGTTCTTC	CASSHSSGTSSYNEQFF
TRBD1	TRBV19	TRBJ2-1	-	TGTGCCAGTATTTTGCCACATGGGGGACAGACCCACTATCACAACTCCTACAATGAGCAGTTCTTC	CASILPHGGQTHYHNSYNEQFF
-	TRBV5-4	TRBJ1-1	-	TGTGCCAGCAGCTTGGGGACAAGGAACACTGAAGCTTTCTTT	CASSLGTRNTEAFF
-	TRBV4-1	TRBJ2-1	-	TGCGCCAGCAGCCAAGTGGGAACTAGGAGGCGTGAGCAGTTCTTC	CASSQVGTRRREQFF
-	TRBV6-5	TRBJ2-2	-	TGTGCCAGCAGTTACCAGGGAATAGCCGGGGAGCTGTTTTTT	CASSYQGIAGELFF
-	TRBV5-1	TRBJ2-7	-	TGCGCCAGCAGCTTTTTCGGTCCTCCGAAGAACGAGCAGTACTTC	CASSFFGPPKNEQYF
TRBD1	TRBV19	TRBJ1-5	-	TGTGCCAGTAGTAACCCCGGGACAGGCCCTCAGCCCCAGCATTTT	CASSNPGTGPQPQHF
TRBD1	TRBV5-1	TRBJ1-5	-	TGCGCCAGCAGCTCACAGGGGGATCAGCCCCAGCATTTT	CASSSQGDQPQHF
-	TRBV6-5	TRBJ2-2	-	TGTGCCAGCAGAGGAGACAGCACCGGGGAGCTGTTTTTT	CASRGDSTGELFF
TRBD2	TRBV11-3	TRBJ2-1	-	TGTGCCAGCAGCCGCTCGGGACTAGCGGCTTACAATGAGCAGTTCTTC	CASSRSGLAAYNEQFF
-	TRBV19	TRBJ1-2	-	TGTGCCAGTAGTATAGGGCAGGCCTATAACTATGGCTACACCTTC	CASSIGQAYNYGYTF
TRBD1	TRBV19	TRBJ1-5	-	TGTGCCAGTAGTAGGGGGACAGGGGTTAGCAATCAGCCCCAGCATTTT	CASSRGTGVSNQPQHF
-	TRBV6-1	TRBJ1-1	-	TGTGCCAGCAGTGAACATCCCCAGGTAAACACTGAAGCTTTCTTT	CASSEHPQVNTEAFF
-	TRBV7-2	TRBJ2-4	-	TGTGCCAGCAGCTTAGGCGTGGGGGCTGGCAAAAACATTCAGTACTTC	CASSLGVGAGKNIQYF
-	TRBV9	TRBJ2-7	-	TGTGCCAGCAGCCCCCGGGACTTTCCGTACTACGAGCAGTACTTC	CASSPRDFPYYEQYF
-	TRBV18	TRBJ1-1	-	TGTGCCAGCTCACCTCGCGGAGACGGAGGAATGAACACTGAAGCTTTCTTT	CASSPRGDGGMNTEAFF
-	TRBV5-1	TRBJ1-4	once	TGCGCCAGCAGCTTGACAGGGCTTATCGATGAAAAACTGTTTTTT	CASSLTGLIDEKLFF